A single sample gave rise to the 3 T cell receptor beta chains below, sequenced in a study of cytomegalovirus exposure and HLA in healthy donors. The PCR used 60 Vbeta and 13 Jbeta primers. Profiled with immunoSEQ multiplex PCR; TCRdb holds only in-frame clones, not every one. This sample has 150,000 or so clones, with 75% to 80% found just once. Sequencing was carried out using PBMCs. These receptors were obtained from a man aged 40-49 years in good health and CMV-seropositive.

The V call is TRBV5-4, the J call TRBJ2-7; tentative D call: TRBD1 (5 bases). CDR3 length: 13 amino acids. The V end was cut by 3 bases, the J end by 7 bases, with 14 bases between. Germline CDR1 reads SGHNT; CDR2 reads YYREEE (reference sequence). The CDR3: CASSSPQGREQYF. DNA for the CDR3: TGTGCCAGCAGCTCCCCTCAGGGCCGGGAGCAGTACTTC.

J is TRBJ2-5 and V is TRBV7-9; TRBD1 matches 8 bases. J was trimmed by 5 bases and V by 1 base; bases with no gene match: 3. The CDR3 runs 14 residues. Per the germline V gene, CDR1 is SEHNR and CDR2 is FQNEAQ (reference sequence). CDR3 nucleotides: TGTGCCAGCAGCTTAGACAGGGGGGAGGAGACCCAGTACTTC. Residues: CASSLDRGEETQYF.

The chain carries TRBV6-1 and TRBJ2-7, with 10 nucleotides matching TRBD1. The CDR3 has 15 residues. Germline V gene lookup returns CDR1 MNHNS and CDR2 SASEGT. Germline trimming cut 6 bases from V and 0 bases from J; bases unmatched to any gene: 5. In DNA, the CDR3 is TGTGCCAGCAGAATGACAGGGGGCGTCTCCTACGAGCAGTACTTC. It translates to CASRMTGGVSYEQYF.